This TCR beta chain came from a study of T cell repertoires in cytomegalovirus infection. Background on the study: CMV infection together with matching HLA type was indicated by public TCR beta signatures.

Overall study results and limits: The cumulative frequency of public TCR beta families distinguished individuals who carried CMV together with the relevant HLA. Ex vivo responses were dominated by HLA-C-restricted CMV-specific TCR beta clonotypes.

CDR3 size: 14 residues. Trimming stripped 6 bases from V and 0 bases from J, with 11 bases between. TCRdb reprocessed the reads via MiXCR and lists one record per CDR3 protein. The table records about 740,000 distinct CDR3 sequences, less than 40% of them present only once. This clonotype was seen a handful of times. Its antigen remains unknown. The rearrangement uses TRBV12-3 or TRBV12-4 and TRBJ1-1, with a possible D match to TRBD1 (5 bases). The receptor comes from a human donor in good health (CMV status not recorded). Some clones in this sample may be carry-over from other donors' samples. Sequencing used PBMCs. The CDR3: CASRGRAMNTEAFF. The CDR3 DNA follows: TGTGCCAGCAGGGGCAGGGCCATGAACACTGAAGCTTTCTTT.